The 21 T cell receptor beta chains given below trace back to one sample, sequenced in a study of blood T cell repertoires in COVID-19. Clones were sequenced by immunoSEQ multiplex PCR, and TCRdb holds only the in-frame ones, with some missing. The data hold tens of thousands of clones, with 88% observed a single time. Specimen: peripheral blood. The receptors originated from a woman of 80 years or more with active COVID-19.

The V and J genes are TRBV28 and TRBJ2-7; TRBD2 matches at 12 bases. Germline assignment: CDR1 MDHEN and CDR2 SYDVKM. The CDR3 consists of 17 residues. Unmatched junction bases numbered 10, after V lost 0 bases and J lost 7 bases. The CDR3 DNA sequence: TGTGCCAGCAGTTTATGGACTAGCGGGAGTACTCCTGGGGAGCAGTACTTC. Its protein is CASSLWTSGSTPGEQYF.

The gene calls are TRBV9 and TRBJ2-1; TRBD1 is a possible D gene (6 bases). The V end was cut by 4 bases, the J end by 4 bases, with 12 bases between. Germline V gene sequence: CDR1 SGDLS, CDR2 YYNGEE. The CDR3 is made up of 14 amino acids. The CDR3 bases are TGTGCCAGCAGCCCAAGGACAGTTTACAATGAGCAGTTCTTC. Protein product: CASSPRTVYNEQFF.

The chain employs TRBV6-6 and TRBJ2-3, with D perhaps matching TRBD2 (5 bases). CDR3 length: 16 residues. Germline values: CDR1 MNHNY, CDR2 SVGAGI (reference sequence). Trimming cost V 2 bases and J 1 base, with 13 bases left between them. The CDR3 DNA reads as TGTGCCAGCAGTTACCAGAGCGGAGCCCGCACAGATACGCAGTATTTT. Protein product: CASSYQSGARTDTQYF.

The chain uses TRBV7-2 and TRBJ1-1, with D possibly matching TRBD1 (6 bases). V lost 2 bases and J 11 bases, leaving 15 bases between the germline ends. CDR1 and CDR2 from the germline V gene are SGHTA and FQGNSA. CDR3 size: 13 residues. The CDR3 here is CASSLPGGRGAFF. The CDR3 DNA follows: TGTGCCAGCAGCTTACCGGGGGGCCGGGGTGCTTTCTTT.

The chain couples TRBV7-3 to TRBJ2-1; 12 positions match TRBD1. CDR1 is SGHTA, CDR2 FQGTGA, per germline. The CDR3 covers 15 residues. The trim removed 1 base at V and 8 bases at J, leaving 3 bases unmatched. CDR3 DNA sequence: TGTGCCAGCAGCTTAAAGGGACAGGGGGCGCATGAGCAGTTCTTC. Protein sequence: CASSLKGQGAHEQFF. Filled out from reference TRBV7-3 and TRBJ2-1, the complete variable domain reads GAGVSQTPSNKVTEKGKYVELRCDPISGHTALYWYRQSLGQGPEFLIYFQGTGAADDSGLPNDRFFAVRPEGSVSTLKIQRTERGDSAVYLCASSLKGQGAHEQFFGPGTRLTVL.

The chain employs TRBV9 and TRBJ1-2; TRBD1 aligns across 7 bases. The CDR3 contains 14 residues. Unmatched junction bases numbered 5, after V lost 4 bases and J lost 2 bases. CDR1 is SGDLS, CDR2 YYNGEE, per germline. The CDR3 is CASSYGRGNYGYTF. The CDR3 DNA reads as TGTGCCAGCAGCTACGGCAGGGGGAACTATGGCTACACCTTC.

The V gene is TRBV30, the J gene TRBJ1-1; D call uncertain. The CDR3 sequence is 12 residues long. Trimming stripped 4 bases from V and 1 base from J, with 7 bases between. Germline V gives CDR1 GTSNPN, CDR2 SVGIG (reference sequence). The CDR3 DNA reads as TGTGCCTGGACCCAGGAGAACACTGAAGCTTTCTTT. Protein sequence: CAWTQENTEAFF.

The V and J genes are TRBV7-3 and TRBJ2-2; possibly TRBD2 for D (6 bases). Germline values: CDR1 SGHTA, CDR2 FQGTGA. V lost 3 bases and J lost 1, with 12 bases in between. The CDR3 spans 16 residues. The CDR3 DNA follows: TGTGCCAGCAGCTTCCGGGAGACAAGGAACACCGGGGAGCTGTTTTTT. It is translated as CASSFRETRNTGELFF.

This chain uses TRBV19 with TRBJ2-3, with D tentatively TRBD1 (7 bases). Between the trimmed V and J ends, which lost 5 bases and 8 bases, there was a span of 26 bases. The germline V gene has CDR1 LNHDA and CDR2 SQIVND (reference sequence). The CDR3 runs 17 residues. The CDR3 DNA sequence: TGTGCCAGTAGTCTCCACCCCCCGACAGGGTTGGAGGGTACGCAGTATTTT. Translating gives CASSLHPPTGLEGTQYF.

V gene TRBV5-1 combines with J gene TRBJ2-1; D is perhaps TRBD1 (6 bases). The CDR3 consists of 22 residues. Trimming stripped 2 bases from V and 1 base from J, with 31 bases between. CDR1 SGHRS and CDR2 YFSETQ come from the germline V gene. CDR3: CASSLGGVDFPGPGRSYNEQFF. Here the CDR3 DNA reads TGCGCCAGCAGCTTAGGGGGAGTGGACTTCCCAGGCCCAGGCCGATCCTACAATGAGCAGTTCTTC.

The V gene is TRBV28, the J gene TRBJ2-1; D may be TRBD1 (5 bases). The CDR3 spans 16 residues. With 7 bases removed from V and 0 bases from J, the gap between germline ends came to 16 bases. Looked up from germline, CDR1 is MDHEN and CDR2 is SYDVKM. CDR3 sequence: CASTTRTSSSYNEQFF. The CDR3 DNA is TGTGCCAGCACCACTCGGACATCGAGCTCCTACAATGAGCAGTTCTTC.

V usage is TRBV9 and J usage is TRBJ2-3, with D perhaps TRBD1 (6 bases). The CDR3 has 13 amino acids. V was shortened by 7 bases and J by 6 bases, with 15 bases between the two germline ends. Germline V gene lookup returns CDR1 SGDLS and CDR2 YYNGEE. The CDR3 sequence: CASSNGGPDTQYF. As DNA, the CDR3 is TGTGCCAGCTCCAATGGGGGCCCGGATACGCAGTATTTT.

The chain carries TRBV4-3 and TRBJ2-1; a weak D match, TRBD2 (6 bases). The ends were cut back, 0 bases at V and 2 bases at J, with 8 bases in the middle. Looked up from germline, CDR1 is LGHNA and CDR2 is YSLEER. The CDR3 has 15 residues. The CDR3 loop reads CASSQDGSTYNEQFF. DNA for the CDR3: TGCGCCAGCAGCCAAGACGGGAGTACCTACAATGAGCAGTTCTTC.

The chain couples TRBV6-2 or TRBV6-3 to TRBJ2-5; 12 nucleotides agree with TRBD2. Trimming took 0 bases from V and 4 from J; bases not matched to a gene: 12. CDR3 length: 19 residues. Germline V lookup: CDR1 MNHEY, CDR2 SVGEGT. CDR3 loop: CASSYSGGLAGGVRETQYF. CDR3 bases: TGTGCCAGCAGTTACTCTGGTGGTCTAGCGGGAGGGGTGAGAGAGACCCAGTACTTC.

The rearrangement uses TRBV28 and TRBJ2-1; 12 positions agree with TRBD2. Germline CDR1 is MDHEN and CDR2 is SYDVKM. Trimming at V came to 6 bases and at J to 3 bases, leaving 3 bases not matched to a gene. The CDR3 sequence is 15 residues long. This chain's CDR3 is CASSETSGSYNEQFF. The CDR3 nucleotides read TGTGCCAGCAGCGAGACTAGCGGGAGCTACAATGAGCAGTTCTTC. The complete variable domain, with remaining parts taken from reference TRBV28 and TRBJ2-1, reads DVKVTQSSRYLVKRTGEKVFLECVQDMDHENMFWYRQDPGLGLRLIYFSYDVKMKEKGDIPEGYSVSREKKERFSLILESASTNQTSMYLCASSETSGSYNEQFFGPGTRLTVL.

The V gene is TRBV5-1, the J gene TRBJ2-6; maybe TRBD2 (5 bases). This CDR3 region has 18 residues. V lost 2 bases, J lost 0 bases, and 15 bases lay in between. CDR1 and CDR2 from the germline V gene are SGHRS and YFSETQ. CDR3 in amino acids: CASSLFGPGNSGANVLTF. In DNA form, the CDR3 reads TGCGCCAGCAGCTTATTCGGCCCGGGGAACTCTGGGGCCAACGTCCTGACTTTC.

The chain has TRBV11-2 and TRBJ2-2, with 11 bases that match TRBD1. The ends lost 5 bases at V and 6 bases at J; junction bases unmatched: 2. Germline V gene data show CDR1 as SGHAT and CDR2 as FQNNGV. This CDR3 is 14 amino acids long. CDR3 amino acids: CASSPGQGAGELFF. CDR3 in DNA: TGTGCCAGCAGCCCGGGACAGGGGGCCGGGGAGCTGTTTTTT.

The chain carries TRBV18 and TRBJ2-7; 7 bases fit TRBD1. Looked up from germline, CDR1 is KGHSH and CDR2 is LQKENI. This CDR3 is 18 amino acids long. V trimming: 2 bases; J trimming: 0 bases; junction bases outside the gene matches: 13. This chain's CDR3 is CASSPGDSNYTSSYEQYF. In DNA, the CDR3 is TGTGCCAGCTCACCAGGGGACAGTAACTACACAAGCTCCTACGAGCAGTACTTC. The full variable domain, with the rest looked up from reference TRBV18 and TRBJ2-7, is NAGVMQNPRHLVRRRGQEARLRCSPMKGHSHVYWYRQLPEEGLKFMVYLQKENIIDESGMPKERFSAEFPKEGPSILRIQQVVRGDSAAYFCASSPGDSNYTSSYEQYFGPGTRLTVT.

Only a few counts were recorded for this clone. This chain links TRBV6-5 with TRBJ2-7, with TRBD2 identical over 7 bases. Trimming removed 7 bases from V and 1 base from J; junction bases left unmatched: 7. CDR3 length: 14 amino acids. The germline gives CDR1 MNHEY, CDR2 SVGAGI. CDR3 in DNA: TGTGCCAGCACCCGGGGACTAAATTCCTACGAGCAGTACTTC. It translates to CASTRGLNSYEQYF.

V is TRBV28 and J is TRBJ1-5; D possibly corresponds to TRBD1 (6 bases). Germline V gene lookup returns CDR1 MDHEN and CDR2 SYDVKM. This CDR3 is built from 16 residues. Trimming left V 7 bases short and J 1 base short, with 17 bases between. Here the CDR3 reads CASIRGGVISNQPQHF. CDR3 DNA sequence: TGTGCCAGCATAAGGGGGGGGGTCATCAGCAATCAGCCCCAGCATTTT.

V is TRBV4-2 and J is TRBJ2-2; 14 nucleotides align to TRBD2. Germline V gene lookup returns CDR1 LGHNA and CDR2 YNFKEQ. This CDR3 comprises 18 residues. The V and J ends lost 0 bases and 5 bases, in that order; junction bases with no gene match: 5. CDR3 amino acids: CASSQDRLAGGGTGELFF. The CDR3 DNA follows: TGTGCCAGCAGCCAAGATAGACTAGCGGGAGGGGGGACCGGGGAGCTGTTTTTT.